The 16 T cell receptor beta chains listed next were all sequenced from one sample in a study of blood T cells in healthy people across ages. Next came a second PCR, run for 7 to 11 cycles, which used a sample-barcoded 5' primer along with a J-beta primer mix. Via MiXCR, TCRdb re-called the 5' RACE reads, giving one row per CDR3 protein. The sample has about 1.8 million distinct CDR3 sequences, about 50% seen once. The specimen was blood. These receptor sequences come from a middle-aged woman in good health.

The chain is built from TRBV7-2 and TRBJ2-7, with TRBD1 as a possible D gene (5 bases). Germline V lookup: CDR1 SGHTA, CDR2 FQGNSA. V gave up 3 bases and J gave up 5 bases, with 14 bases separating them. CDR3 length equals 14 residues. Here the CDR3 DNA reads TGTGCCAGCAGCTTTGTGCAGGGATCGAACGAGCAGTACTTC. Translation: CASSFVQGSNEQYF.

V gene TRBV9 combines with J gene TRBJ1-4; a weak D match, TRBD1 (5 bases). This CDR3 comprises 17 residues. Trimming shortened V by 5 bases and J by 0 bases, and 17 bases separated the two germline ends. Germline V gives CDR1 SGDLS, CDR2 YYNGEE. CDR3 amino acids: CASSQGRRAATNEKLFF. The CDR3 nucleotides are TGTGCCAGCAGTCAGGGAAGGAGGGCAGCAACTAATGAAAAACTGTTTTTT.

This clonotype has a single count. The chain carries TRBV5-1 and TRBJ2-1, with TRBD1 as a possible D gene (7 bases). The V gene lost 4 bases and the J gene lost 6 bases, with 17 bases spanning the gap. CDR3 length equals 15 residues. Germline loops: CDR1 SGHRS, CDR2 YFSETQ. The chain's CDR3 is CASSPAGQSGNEQFF. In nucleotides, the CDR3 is TGCGCCAGCAGCCCGGCGGGACAGTCCGGCAATGAGCAGTTCTTC. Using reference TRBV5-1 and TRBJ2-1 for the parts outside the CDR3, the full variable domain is KAGVTQTPRYLIKTRGQQVTLSCSPISGHRSVSWYQQTPGQGLQFLFEYFSETQRNKGNFPGRFSGRQFSNSRSEMNVSTLELGDSALYLCASSPAGQSGNEQFFGPGTRLTVL.

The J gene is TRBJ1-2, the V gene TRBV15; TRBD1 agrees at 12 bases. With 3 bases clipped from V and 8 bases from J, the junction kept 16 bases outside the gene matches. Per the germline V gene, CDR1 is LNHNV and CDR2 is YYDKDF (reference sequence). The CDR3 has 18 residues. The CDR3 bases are TGTGCCACCAGCAGTCCTCCGGGACAGGGGGCCCCTTTCAGGGGCTACACCTTC. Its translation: CATSSPPGQGAPFRGYTF.

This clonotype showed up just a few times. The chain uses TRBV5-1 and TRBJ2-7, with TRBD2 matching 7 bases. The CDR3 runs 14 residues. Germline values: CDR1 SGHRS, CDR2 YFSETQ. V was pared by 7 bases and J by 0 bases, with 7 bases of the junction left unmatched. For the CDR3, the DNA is TGCGCCAGCTGGGCCGGGGGGAGCTCCTACGAGCAGTACTTC. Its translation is CASWAGGSSYEQYF. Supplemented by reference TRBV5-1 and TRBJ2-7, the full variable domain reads KAGVTQTPRYLIKTRGQQVTLSCSPISGHRSVSWYQQTPGQGLQFLFEYFSETQRNKGNFPGRFSGRQFSNSRSEMNVSTLELGDSALYLCASWAGGSSYEQYFGPGTRLTVT.

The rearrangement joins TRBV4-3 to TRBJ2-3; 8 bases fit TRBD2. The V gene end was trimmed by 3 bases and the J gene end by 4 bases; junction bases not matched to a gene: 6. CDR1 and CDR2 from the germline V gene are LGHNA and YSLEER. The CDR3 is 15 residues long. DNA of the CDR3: TGCGCCAGCAGCCAGTCGGGGGGGCCATCAGATACGCAGTATTTT. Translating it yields CASSQSGGPSDTQYF.

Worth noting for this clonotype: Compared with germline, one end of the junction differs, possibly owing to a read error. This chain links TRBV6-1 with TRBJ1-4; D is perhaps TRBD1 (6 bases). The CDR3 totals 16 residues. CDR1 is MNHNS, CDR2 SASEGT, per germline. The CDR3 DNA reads TGTGCCAGCAGTAAAGCCACTGCGGGACACCGTGAAAAACTGTTTTTT. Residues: CASSKATAGHREKLFF.

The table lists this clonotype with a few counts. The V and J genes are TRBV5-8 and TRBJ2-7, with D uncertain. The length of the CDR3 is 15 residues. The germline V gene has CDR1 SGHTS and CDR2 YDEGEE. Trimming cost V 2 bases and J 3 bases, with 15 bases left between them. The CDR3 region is CASSFSILLLYEQYF. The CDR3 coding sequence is TGTGCCAGCAGCTTTTCCATACTCCTACTCTACGAGCAGTACTTC.

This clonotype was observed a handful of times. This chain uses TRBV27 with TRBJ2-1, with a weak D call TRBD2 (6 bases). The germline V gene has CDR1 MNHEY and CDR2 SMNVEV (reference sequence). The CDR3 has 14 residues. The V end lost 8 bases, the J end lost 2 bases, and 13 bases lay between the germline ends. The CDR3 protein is CASVQAGTYNEQFF. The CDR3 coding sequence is TGTGCCAGCGTACAAGCGGGCACCTACAATGAGCAGTTCTTC.

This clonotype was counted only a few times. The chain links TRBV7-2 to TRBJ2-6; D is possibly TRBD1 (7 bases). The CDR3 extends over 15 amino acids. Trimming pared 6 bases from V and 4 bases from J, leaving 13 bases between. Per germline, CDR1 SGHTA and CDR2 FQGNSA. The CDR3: CASRLRGDGANVLTF. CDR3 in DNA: TGTGCCAGCAGACTCAGGGGGGACGGGGCCAACGTCCTGACTTTC.

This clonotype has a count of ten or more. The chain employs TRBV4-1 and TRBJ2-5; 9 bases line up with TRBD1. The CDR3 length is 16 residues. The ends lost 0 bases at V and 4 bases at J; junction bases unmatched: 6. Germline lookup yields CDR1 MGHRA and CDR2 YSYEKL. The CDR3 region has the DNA TGCGCCAGCAGCCAAGAAACAGGGGGCCGATTAGAGACCCAGTACTTC. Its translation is CASSQETGGRLETQYF.

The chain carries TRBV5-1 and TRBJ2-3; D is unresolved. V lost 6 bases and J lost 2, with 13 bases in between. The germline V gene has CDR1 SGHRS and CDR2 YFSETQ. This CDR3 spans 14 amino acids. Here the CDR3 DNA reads TGCGCCAGCAACAGATTTGAGGACACAGATACGCAGTATTTT. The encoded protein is CASNRFEDTDTQYF.

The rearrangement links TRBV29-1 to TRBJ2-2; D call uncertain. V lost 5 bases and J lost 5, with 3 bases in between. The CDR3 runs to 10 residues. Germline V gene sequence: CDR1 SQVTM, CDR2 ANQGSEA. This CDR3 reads CSVWTGELFF. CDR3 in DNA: TGCAGCGTTTGGACCGGGGAGCTGTTTTTT.

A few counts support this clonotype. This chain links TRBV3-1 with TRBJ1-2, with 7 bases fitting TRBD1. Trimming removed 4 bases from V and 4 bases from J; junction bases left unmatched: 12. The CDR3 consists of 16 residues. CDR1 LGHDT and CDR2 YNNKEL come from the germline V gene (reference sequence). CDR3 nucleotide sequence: TGTGCCAGCAGCCCTGGACCGACAGGGTCCCTCTATGGCTACACCTTC. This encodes CASSPGPTGSLYGYTF.

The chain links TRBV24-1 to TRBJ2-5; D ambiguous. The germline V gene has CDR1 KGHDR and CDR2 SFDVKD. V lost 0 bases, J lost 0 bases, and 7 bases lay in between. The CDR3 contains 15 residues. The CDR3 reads CATSDLEFDQETQYF. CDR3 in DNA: TGTGCCACCAGTGATTTGGAGTTTGACCAAGAGACCCAGTACTTC.

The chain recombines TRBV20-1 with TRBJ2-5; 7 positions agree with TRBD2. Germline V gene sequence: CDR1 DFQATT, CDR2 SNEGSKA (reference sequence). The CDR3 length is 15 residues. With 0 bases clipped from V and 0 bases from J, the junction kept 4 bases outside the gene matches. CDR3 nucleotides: TGCAGTGCTAGAGATGTAGCGGGTGACCAAGAGACCCAGTACTTC. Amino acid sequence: CSARDVAGDQETQYF.